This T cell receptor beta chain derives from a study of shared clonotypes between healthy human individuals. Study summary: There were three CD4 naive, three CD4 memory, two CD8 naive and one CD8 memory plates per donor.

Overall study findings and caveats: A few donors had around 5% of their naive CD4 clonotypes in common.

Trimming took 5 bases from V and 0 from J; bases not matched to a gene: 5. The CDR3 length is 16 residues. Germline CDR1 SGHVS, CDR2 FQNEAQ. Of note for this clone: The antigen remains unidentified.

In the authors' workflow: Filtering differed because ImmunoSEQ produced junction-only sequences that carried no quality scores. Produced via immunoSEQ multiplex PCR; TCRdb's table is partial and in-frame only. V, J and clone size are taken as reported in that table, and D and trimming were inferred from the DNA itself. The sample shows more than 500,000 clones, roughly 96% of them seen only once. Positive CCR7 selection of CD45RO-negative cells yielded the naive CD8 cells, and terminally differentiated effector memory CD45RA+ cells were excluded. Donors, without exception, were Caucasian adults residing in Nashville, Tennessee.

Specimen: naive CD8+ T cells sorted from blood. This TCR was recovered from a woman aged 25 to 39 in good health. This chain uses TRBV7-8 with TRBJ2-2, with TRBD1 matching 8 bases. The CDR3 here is CASSPPTGANTGELFF. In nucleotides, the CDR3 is TGTGCCAGCAGCCCGCCGACAGGGGCGAACACCGGGGAGCTGTTTTTT.